This T cell receptor beta chain was profiled in a study of identifying expanded T cells in peripheral blood. Healthy donors had no documented immune events, such as infections, while sampled. Germline CDR1 LGHNT, CDR2 FRNRAP. V lost 6 bases, J lost 2 bases, and 7 bases stayed unmatched. The CDR3 sequence is 15 residues long. Profiled with immunoSEQ multiplex PCR; TCRdb holds only in-frame clones, not every one. The sample shows 120,000 or so clones, 84% of them seen only once. Comments on this clone: Antigen: not known.

Regarding the study as a whole: Over approximately two and four weeks, about 15 and 18 clones changed, versus around 1.1 between replicates. Roughly 2-week clone count variance significantly increased as total template count grew.

The TCR comes from a person between 18 and 75 years old in good health. This chain connects TRBV12-5 to TRBJ2-3, with 8 nucleotides matching TRBD1. The sequencing input was blood. Written as DNA, the CDR3 is TGTGCTAGTGGCCCCGGACAGGGTCTCACAGATACGCAGTATTTT. Encoded protein: CASGPGQGLTDTQYF.